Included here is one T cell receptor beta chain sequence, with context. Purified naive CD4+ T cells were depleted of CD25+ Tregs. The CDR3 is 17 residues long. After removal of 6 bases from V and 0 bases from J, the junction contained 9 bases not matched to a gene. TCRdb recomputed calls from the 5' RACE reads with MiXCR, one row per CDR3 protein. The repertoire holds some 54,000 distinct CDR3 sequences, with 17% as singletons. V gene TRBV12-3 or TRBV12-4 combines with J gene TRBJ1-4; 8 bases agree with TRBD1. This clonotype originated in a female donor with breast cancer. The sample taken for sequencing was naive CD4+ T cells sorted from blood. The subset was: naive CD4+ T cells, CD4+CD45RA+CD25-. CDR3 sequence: CASSTGTGPATNEKLFF. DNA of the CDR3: TGTGCCAGCAGCACCGGGACAGGACCCGCAACTAATGAAAAACTGTTTTTT.